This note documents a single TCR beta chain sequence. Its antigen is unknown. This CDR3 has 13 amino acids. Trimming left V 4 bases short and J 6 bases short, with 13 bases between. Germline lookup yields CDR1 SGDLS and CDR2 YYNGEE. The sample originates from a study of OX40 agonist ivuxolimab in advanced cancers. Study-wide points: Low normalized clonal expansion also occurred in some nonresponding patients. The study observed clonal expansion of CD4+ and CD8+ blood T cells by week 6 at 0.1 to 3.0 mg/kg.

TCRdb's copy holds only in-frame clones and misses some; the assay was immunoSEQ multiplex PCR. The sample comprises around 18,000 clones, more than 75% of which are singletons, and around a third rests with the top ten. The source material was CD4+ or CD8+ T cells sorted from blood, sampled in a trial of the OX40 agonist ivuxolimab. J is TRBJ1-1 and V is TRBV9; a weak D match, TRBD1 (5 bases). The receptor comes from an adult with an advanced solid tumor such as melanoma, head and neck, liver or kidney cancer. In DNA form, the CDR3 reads TGTGCCAGCAGCATGGGGGGAAGCGCTGAAGCTTTCTTT. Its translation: CASSMGGSAEAFF.